What follows describes a single T cell receptor beta chain. Its antigen is unknown. This specimen belongs to a study of T-cell memory formation after mild COVID-19. Findings and caveats of the study: CD4/CD8 balance held among clones contracting day 15 to 85, and later expanders leaned CD4+. Contracting CD4+ clones lay largely in CM and EM, with CD8+ ones residing in EMRA.

The CDR3 is 15 amino acids. V lost 1 base and J lost 5; bases outside the gene matches: 6. In germline, CDR1 is MGHRA, CDR2 YSYEKL. TCRdb itself ran the 5' RACE reads through MiXCR, one entry per CDR3 protein. The sample consists of a few hundred thousand distinct CDR3 sequences, roughly 21% of them appearing once. The receptor's source is an adult woman who had mild COVID-19 (a few samples of this study predate the infection). Cell type and time point are not known. The sequencing sample was made of PBMCs or a T cell subset sorted from them (not recorded which). This chain uses TRBV4-1 with TRBJ2-5; TRBD1 aligns across 8 bases. CDR3 bases: TGCGCCAGCAGCCAAGTTGGACAGGGTGTGGAGACCCAGTACTTC. Translation gives CASSQVGQGVETQYF.